Listed here is a single T cell receptor beta chain. The sample comes from a study of Tregs in tolerant kidney transplant recipients. Method: immunoSEQ multiplex PCR; TCRdb's copy keeps in-frame clones and lacks some. This table has some 110,000 clones, approximately 90% appearing once. CDR3 size: 15 residues. V lost 0 bases and J lost 1, with 6 bases in between. Germline CDR1 reads MNHNY; CDR2 reads SVGAGI (reference sequence). The sample comprised CD4+ T cells from blood. This sequence was found in a human donor in good health. The rearrangement joins TRBV6-6 to TRBJ1-4; tentative D call: TRBD1 (5 bases). This CDR3 reads CASSYSGETNEKLFF. CDR3 DNA: TGTGCCAGCAGTTACTCGGGGGAAACTAATGAAAAACTGTTTTTT.